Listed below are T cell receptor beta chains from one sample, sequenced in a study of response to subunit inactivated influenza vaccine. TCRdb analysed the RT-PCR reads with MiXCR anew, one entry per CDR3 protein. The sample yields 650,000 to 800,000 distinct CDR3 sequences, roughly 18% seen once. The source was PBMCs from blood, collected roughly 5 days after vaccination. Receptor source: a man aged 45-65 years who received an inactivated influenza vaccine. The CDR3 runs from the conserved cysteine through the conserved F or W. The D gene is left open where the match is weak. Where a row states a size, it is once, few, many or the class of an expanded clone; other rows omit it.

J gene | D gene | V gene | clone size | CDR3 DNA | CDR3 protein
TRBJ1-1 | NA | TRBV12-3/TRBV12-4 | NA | TGTGCCAGCAGTTTAGCGGCAGGGGTTACTGAAGCTTTCTTT | CASSLAAGVTEAFF
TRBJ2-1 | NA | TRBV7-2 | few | TGTGCCAGCAGCCCGACTACGCCCCTACAATTGGAGCAGTTCTTC | CASSPTTPLQLEQFF
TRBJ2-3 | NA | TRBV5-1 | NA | TGCGCCAGCAGTCGGGCCCTGATAGGTAGCACAGATACGCAGTATTTT | CASSRALIGSTDTQYF
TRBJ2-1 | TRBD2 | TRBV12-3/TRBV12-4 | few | TGTGCCAGCAGTTTTGGGACTAGCGGGACCGAGCAGTTCTTC | CASSFGTSGTEQFF
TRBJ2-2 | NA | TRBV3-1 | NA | TGTGCCAGCAGCCGGGACGCTATGTTCGCCGGGGAGCTGTTTTTT | CASSRDAMFAGELFF
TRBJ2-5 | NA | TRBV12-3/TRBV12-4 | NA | TGTGCCAGCAGTTCGGGCGGCAGGGCGGTAGAGACCCAGTACTTC | CASSSGGRAVETQYF
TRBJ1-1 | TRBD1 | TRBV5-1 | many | TGCGCCAGCAGCGGCCTGGGGACAGGCTCCACTGAAGCTTTCTTT | CASSGLGTGSTEAFF
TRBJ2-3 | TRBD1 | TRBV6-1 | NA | TGTGCCAGCAGCCCACAGGGGGGTACAGCAGATACGCAGTATTTT | CASSPQGGTADTQYF
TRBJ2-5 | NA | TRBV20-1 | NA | TGCAGTGCAAAGAAGAGCGCCCAAGAGACCCAGTACTTC | CSAKKSAQETQYF
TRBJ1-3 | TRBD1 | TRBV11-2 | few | TGTGCCAGCAGCTTGTCACAGGGGATGATTGGAAACACCATATATTTT | CASSLSQGMIGNTIYF
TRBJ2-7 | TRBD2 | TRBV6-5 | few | TGTGCCAGCAGTTACGGGTCTAGCGGAACCTACGAGCAGTACTTC | CASSYGSSGTYEQYF
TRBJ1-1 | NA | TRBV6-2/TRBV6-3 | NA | TGTGCCAGCAGTCCGACAAGACCAACTGAAGCTTTCTTT | CASSPTRPTEAFF
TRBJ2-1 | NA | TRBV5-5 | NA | TGTGCCAGCAGCTTGGGGGGATTGCAGTTCTTC | CASSLGGLQFF
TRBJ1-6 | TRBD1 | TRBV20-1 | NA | TGCAGTGCTCCCGGGACAGGGGGTTCACCCCTCCACTTT | CSAPGTGGSPLHF
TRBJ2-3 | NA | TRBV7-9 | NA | TGTGCCAGCAGCTTAGATTTAGCGGCAGATACGCAGTATTTT | CASSLDLAADTQYF
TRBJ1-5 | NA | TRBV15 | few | TGTGCCACCAGCTCCAGGGACTACAATCAGCCCCAGCATTTT | CATSSRDYNQPQHF
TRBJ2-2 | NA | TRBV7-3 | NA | TGTGCCAGCCAGGCAAGCGTCACCGGGGAGCTGTTTTTT | CASQASVTGELFF
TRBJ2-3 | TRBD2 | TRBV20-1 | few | TGCAGTGCTGCTGGGACTAGTACGAAACTTAGCACAGATACGCAGTATTTT | CSAAGTSTKLSTDTQYF
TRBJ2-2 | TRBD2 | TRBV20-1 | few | TGCAGTGCCCAGCGGGAGCGGTCCGGGGAGCTGTTTTTT | CSAQRERSGELFF
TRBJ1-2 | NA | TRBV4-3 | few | TGCGCCAGCAGCCAAGATCGGGCAGGGGCCTATGGCTACACCTTC | CASSQDRAGAYGYTF
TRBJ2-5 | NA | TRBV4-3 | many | TGCGCCAGCAGCCAAGATTGGGTTGGGAAAGAGACCCAGTACTTC | CASSQDWVGKETQYF
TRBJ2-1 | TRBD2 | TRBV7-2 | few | TGTGCCAGCAGCTTAGGCGGGAGGGCCATGTCTGAGCAGTTCTTC | CASSLGGRAMSEQFF
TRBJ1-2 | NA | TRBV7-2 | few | TGTGCCAGCAGCTTAGCGAGCTATGGCTACACCTTC | CASSLASYGYTF
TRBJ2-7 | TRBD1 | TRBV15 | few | TGTGCCACCAGCTTGGGTCAGGGGGTCTACGAGCAGTACTTC | CATSLGQGVYEQYF
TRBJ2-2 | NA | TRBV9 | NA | TGTGCCAGCAGCGGGAAGGTAATGACCGGGGAGCTGTTTTTT | CASSGKVMTGELFF
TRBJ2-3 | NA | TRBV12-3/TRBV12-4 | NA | TGTGCCAGCCGAACCGGGATCCACACAGATACGCAGTATTTT | CASRTGIHTDTQYF
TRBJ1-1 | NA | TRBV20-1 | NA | TGCAGTGCTAACTCCGGGACGCGGGGCACTGAAGCTTTCTTT | CSANSGTRGTEAFF
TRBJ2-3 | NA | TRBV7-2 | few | TGTGCCAGCAGCCTACACCGAGATACGCAGTATTTT | CASSLHRDTQYF
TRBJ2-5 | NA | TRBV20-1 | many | TGCAGTGCTACACGCTGGTACATCCAAGAGACCCAGTACTTC | CSATRWYIQETQYF
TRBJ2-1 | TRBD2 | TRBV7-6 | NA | TGTGCCAGCAGCCCCGGGTCGGGGGGCTACAATGAGCAGTTCTTC | CASSPGSGGYNEQFF
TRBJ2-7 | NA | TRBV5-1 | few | TGCGCCAGCAGCTTGATTAGCACCTACGAGCAGTACTTC | CASSLISTYEQYF
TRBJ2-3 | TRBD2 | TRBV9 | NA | TGTGCCAGCACCCGGGACTACCCAACAGATACGCAGTATTTT | CASTRDYPTDTQYF
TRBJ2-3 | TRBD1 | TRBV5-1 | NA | TGCGCCAGCAGCTCCCCTCGTGGGGGACAGGGGGCCCGAGATACGCAGTATTTT | CASSSPRGGQGARDTQYF
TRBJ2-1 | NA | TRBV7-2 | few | TGTGCCAGCAGCTTATTGCGGGGCTTCTACAATGAGCAGTTCTTC | CASSLLRGFYNEQFF
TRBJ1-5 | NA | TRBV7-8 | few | TGTGCCAGCAGCTTAGAGGCTGGGGTGCTTCGGGAGCAGCCCCAGCATTTT | CASSLEAGVLREQPQHF
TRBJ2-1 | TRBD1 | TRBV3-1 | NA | TGTGCCAGCAGCCAATGGACAGGGGGCGATGAGCAGTTCTTC | CASSQWTGGDEQFF
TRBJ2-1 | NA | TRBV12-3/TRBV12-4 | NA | TGTGCCAGCAGTATTACCGGGGCCGATGAGCAGTTCTTC | CASSITGADEQFF
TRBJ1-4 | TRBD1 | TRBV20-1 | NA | TGCAGTGCTAGTGGGCAGGGGGCCTGGGGTGAAAAACTGTTTTTT | CSASGQGAWGEKLFF
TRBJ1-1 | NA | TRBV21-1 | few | TGTGCCAGCAGCATAAGGAGGGATGGGAAAAGGACTGAAGCTTTCTTT | CASSIRRDGKRTEAFF
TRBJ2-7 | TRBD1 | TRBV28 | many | TGTGCCAGCAGTTTAGGGGACAGGGAGGTCTACGAGCAGTACTTC | CASSLGDREVYEQYF
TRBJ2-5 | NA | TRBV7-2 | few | TGTGCCAGCGGTAGTGGTGGCGGACACAGGCAGGAGACCCAGTACTTC | CASGSGGGHRQETQYF
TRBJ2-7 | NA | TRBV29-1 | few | TGCAGCGTCAGAACCGGGACACACTCCTACGAGCAGTACTTC | CSVRTGTHSYEQYF
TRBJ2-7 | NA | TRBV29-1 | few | TGCAGCGTGGGGGACGGACGCTACGAGCAGTACTTC | CSVGDGRYEQYF
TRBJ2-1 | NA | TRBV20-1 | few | TGCAGTGCTACAACAGGGCCCTCCCTTATGAATGAGCAGTTCTTC | CSATTGPSLMNEQFF
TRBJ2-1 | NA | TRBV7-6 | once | TGTGCCAGCAGCTTAGATATACGGGGGCTCTACAATGAGCAGTTCTTC | CASSLDIRGLYNEQFF
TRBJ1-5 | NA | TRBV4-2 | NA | TGTGCCAGCAGCCAAGATACGGGGTTCCAGCCCCAGCATTTT | CASSQDTGFQPQHF
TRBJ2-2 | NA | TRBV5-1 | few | TGCGCCAGCAGTGGGGTTGCCGGCTTCGGGGAGCTGTTTTTT | CASSGVAGFGELFF
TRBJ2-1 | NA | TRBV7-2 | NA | TGTGCCAGCAGCTTAGCGACTAGGGCAAATGAGCAGTTCTTC | CASSLATRANEQFF
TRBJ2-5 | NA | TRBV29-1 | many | TGCAGCGTTGAAATTGGGGGAGAAGAGACCCAGTACTTC | CSVEIGGEETQYF
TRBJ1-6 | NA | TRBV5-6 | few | TGTGCCAGCAGGGCCTGGGGTTCACCCCTCCACTTT | CASRAWGSPLHF
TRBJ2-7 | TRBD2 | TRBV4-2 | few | TGTGCCAGCAGCCAGACTAGCGGGAAAGGGGACGAGCAGTACTTC | CASSQTSGKGDEQYF
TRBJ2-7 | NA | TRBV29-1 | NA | TGCAGCGTCAGGGAGAAGAACTCCTACGAGCAGTACTTC | CSVREKNSYEQYF
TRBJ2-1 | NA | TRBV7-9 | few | TGTGCCAGCAGCTTAGCCGGGGGTGACAATGAGCAGTTCTTC | CASSLAGGDNEQFF
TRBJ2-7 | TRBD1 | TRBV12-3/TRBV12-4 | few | TGTGCCAGCAGTCTAGGACAGGGGGTTAGCGAGCAGTACTTC | CASSLGQGVSEQYF
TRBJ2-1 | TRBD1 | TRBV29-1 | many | TGCAGCATAGGACAGGGGGCGAGGAATGAGCAGTTCTTC | CSIGQGARNEQFF